One and the same sample provided the 32 T cell receptor beta chains below, sequenced in a study of graft-versus-host responses after intestinal transplantation. The assay was immunoSEQ multiplex PCR, and TCRdb's table has in-frame clones only and misses some. The table records about 120,000 clones, roughly 95% of them present only once. No antigen has been assigned to these receptors. This material consisted of unstimulated CD8+ T cells sorted from spleen or lymph node cells, taken before intestinal transplant. Source of these receptors: a human donor who received an intestinal transplant.

The chain links TRBV6-1 to TRBJ1-2, with unresolved D. Germline lookup yields CDR1 MNHNS and CDR2 SASEGT. The CDR3 has 14 amino acids. V lost 5 bases and J lost 4, with 14 bases in between. The CDR3 coding sequence is TGTGCCAGCAGTTATTCGGAAACGCTCTATGGCTACACCTTC. Translated: CASSYSETLYGYTF.

The V and J genes are TRBV28 and TRBJ2-6; D not resolved. Looked up from germline, CDR1 is MDHEN and CDR2 is SYDVKM. Trimming shortened V by 7 bases and J by 0 bases, and 7 bases separated the two germline ends. CDR3 length: 14 residues. CDR3 in DNA: TGTGCCAGCACCTACAGCTCTGGGGCCAACGTCCTGACTTTC. It encodes CASTYSSGANVLTF.

This CDR3 is CASSLDRWSGVIYGYTF. CDR3 DNA sequence: TGTGCCAGCAGCTTAGATAGGTGGTCCGGTGTCATCTATGGCTACACCTTC. The rearrangement links TRBV11-2 to TRBJ1-2; no reliable D call. Trimming left V 0 bases short and J 4 bases short, with 18 bases between. In germline, CDR1 is SGHAT, CDR2 FQNNGV. This CDR3 is built from 17 residues.

The V and J genes are TRBV6-5 and TRBJ2-7; perhaps TRBD2 as D (5 bases). Germline V gives CDR1 MNHEY, CDR2 SVGAGI. V shed 4 bases and J shed 6 bases, with 16 bases lying between them. There are 14 residues in the CDR3. CDR3 residues: CASSLGAVPGEQYF. CDR3 DNA: TGTGCCAGCAGTTTGGGAGCGGTACCTGGCGAGCAGTACTTC.

V usage is TRBV29-1 and J usage is TRBJ2-2; D remains ambiguous. V lost 0 bases, J lost 3 bases, and 5 bases lay in between. CDR1 and CDR2 from the germline V gene are SQVTM and ANQGSEA. The CDR3 sequence is 13 residues long. The CDR3 region is CSVEEAYTGELFF. The CDR3 DNA follows: TGCAGCGTTGAAGAAGCATACACCGGGGAGCTGTTTTTT.

The rearrangement joins TRBV19 to TRBJ2-7; the match to TRBD2 covers 9 bases. J gave up 3 bases and V 2 bases, and 2 bases lay outside the gene matches. This CDR3 spans 14 amino acids. The germline gives CDR1 LNHDA, CDR2 SQIVND (reference sequence). The CDR3 is CASSISSGVYEQYF. CDR3 DNA: TGTGCCAGTAGTATATCTAGCGGGGTCTACGAGCAGTACTTC. Combining the CDR3 with reference TRBV19 and TRBJ2-7 gives the whole variable domain DGGITQSPKYLFRKEGQNVTLSCEQNLNHDAMYWYRQDPGQGLRLIYYSQIVNDFQKGDIAEGYSVSREKKESFPLTVTSAQKNPTAFYLCASSISSGVYEQYFGPGTRLTVT.

This rearrangement joins TRBV11-2 to TRBJ2-7; 10 bases align to TRBD2. This CDR3 contains 16 residues. In germline, CDR1 is SGHAT, CDR2 FQNNGV. Losses at the gene ends were 1 base for V and 1 base for J; bases not matched to a gene: 4. CDR3 DNA: TGTGCCAGCAGCTTAGTAGGGACTAGCGAATCCTACGAGCAGTACTTC. Protein product: CASSLVGTSESYEQYF.

This chain joins TRBV7-2 and TRBJ2-7; TRBD2 is a possible D gene (5 bases). The length of the CDR3 is 14 residues. Germline V lookup: CDR1 SGHTA, CDR2 FQGNSA. Trimming took 5 bases from V and 2 from J, leaving 13 bases between them. For the CDR3, the DNA is TGTGCCAGCAGCCCCCAGGACTGGACCTACGAGCAGTACTTC. Translating gives CASSPQDWTYEQYF.

As concerns this clone: Other nucleotide sequences in the sample specify the same CDR3. The chain links TRBV7-9 to TRBJ2-1; D not certain. CDR3 length: 12 amino acids. V was cut by 5 bases and J by 7 bases, with 9 bases left in between. Germline loops: CDR1 SEHNR, CDR2 FQNEAQ (reference sequence). CDR3 region: CASSHGANEQFF. As DNA, the CDR3 is TGTGCCAGCAGCCACGGAGCAAATGAGCAGTTCTTC.

The chain links TRBV4-1 to TRBJ2-7; the D is unclear. Between the trimmed V and J ends, which lost 5 bases and 4 bases, there was a span of 12 bases. Per the germline V gene, CDR1 is MGHRA and CDR2 is YSYEKL. The CDR3 runs 13 residues. The CDR3 DNA reads as TGCGCCAGCAGCGCCCGGACCACTTACGAGCAGTACTTC. Translated, it gives CASSARTTYEQYF.

The genes are TRBV5-1 and TRBJ2-1; D gene uncertain. The CDR3 covers 13 residues. Deletions cut 5 bases from V and 7 bases from J, with 13 bases between. Germline assignment: CDR1 SGHRS and CDR2 YFSETQ. The DNA for the CDR3 is TGCGCCAGCAGATCATCTCCTGGGAATGAGCAGTTCTTC. Residues: CASRSSPGNEQFF.

This chain links TRBV4-1 with TRBJ1-1; 7 nucleotides match TRBD1. Germline loops: CDR1 MGHRA, CDR2 YSYEKL. The ends lost 0 bases at V and 5 bases at J; junction bases unmatched: 6. This CDR3 region has 15 residues. The CDR3 reads CASSQDSGGGTEAFF. Written as DNA, the CDR3 is TGCGCCAGCAGCCAAGATTCAGGGGGGGGAACTGAAGCTTTCTTT.

The table lists this clone with a count of one. The rearrangement uses TRBV5-5 and TRBJ1-4; perhaps TRBD1 as D (5 bases). Trimming left V 4 bases short and J 7 bases short, with 17 bases between. Germline CDR1 is SGHKS and CDR2 is YYEKEE (reference sequence). The CDR3 contains 15 residues. In DNA form, the CDR3 reads TGTGCCAGCAGCCGCCGCTGGGGCCCGGGTGAAAAACTGTTTTTT. Translation: CASSRRWGPGEKLFF.

In its sample, this clone was seen once. The chain is built from TRBV5-5 and TRBJ2-1; D gene uncertain. This CDR3 comprises 13 residues. V gave up 0 bases and J gave up 3 bases, with 4 bases separating them. The germline V gene has CDR1 SGHKS and CDR2 YYEKEE (reference sequence). This CDR3 is CASSLGDYNEQFF. CDR3 in DNA: TGTGCCAGCAGCTTGGGGGACTACAATGAGCAGTTCTTC.

The J gene is TRBJ1-2, the V gene TRBV5-1; TRBD1 matches 9 bases. Germline-derived CDR1 and CDR2 are SGHRS and YFSETQ. V lost 5 bases to trimming and J lost 2 bases; unmatched junction nucleotides: 7. The CDR3 spans 15 residues. Here the CDR3 DNA reads TGCGCCAGCAGAACTTGGACAGGGGAGAACTATGGCTACACCTTC. Protein product: CASRTWTGENYGYTF.

The rearrangement uses TRBV28 and TRBJ1-1; 9 nucleotides line up with TRBD1. V was clipped by 4 bases and J by 0 bases; unmatched bases: 6. The CDR3 runs to 16 residues. Germline V gene lookup returns CDR1 MDHEN and CDR2 SYDVKM. Here the CDR3 DNA reads TGTGCCAGCAGTTCTACAGGGGGCCATATGAACACTGAAGCTTTCTTT. Translating gives CASSSTGGHMNTEAFF.

This clone was picked up one time. This chain joins TRBV30 and TRBJ1-5; 8 bases line up with TRBD1. The CDR3 extends over 14 amino acids. In germline, CDR1 is GTSNPN, CDR2 SVGIG (reference sequence). The trim removed 2 bases at V and 4 bases at J, leaving 4 bases unmatched. The chain's CDR3 is CAWSLGQGNQPQHF. CDR3 DNA: TGTGCCTGGAGTCTCGGACAGGGAAATCAGCCCCAGCATTTT.

This chain uses TRBV27 with TRBJ2-7, with 8 bases lining up with TRBD1. This CDR3 contains 15 residues. The trim removed 3 bases at V and 3 bases at J, leaving 7 bases unmatched. The V gene's germline CDR1 is MNHEY and CDR2 SMNVEV (reference sequence). CDR3 sequence (DNA): TGTGCCAGCAGTTTCATCGGGACAGGTCTCTACGAGCAGTACTTC. This encodes CASSFIGTGLYEQYF.

The chain carries TRBV6-6 and TRBJ1-1; D is unclear. CDR1 MNHNY and CDR2 SVGAGI come from the germline V gene (reference sequence). The CDR3 runs 14 residues. Trimming took off 5 bases at V and 1 base at J, with 11 bases between the two ends. The CDR3 DNA reads TGTGCCAGCAGTCCCTGGGGAGGGAACACTGAAGCTTTCTTT. Amino acids: CASSPWGGNTEAFF.

The chain has TRBV30 and TRBJ2-3; possibly TRBD1 or TRBD2 for D (5 bases each). Germline assignment: CDR1 GTSNPN and CDR2 SVGIG (reference sequence). This CDR3 has 13 amino acids. Trimming stripped 1 base from V and 6 bases from J, with 11 bases between. The CDR3 loop is CAWSEGSWDTQYF. The CDR3 nucleotides are TGTGCCTGGAGTGAGGGGAGTTGGGATACGCAGTATTTT.

The chain combines TRBV10-3 with TRBJ2-3, with a weak D call TRBD2 (6 bases). From germline, CDR1 is ENHRY and CDR2 SYGVKD. The CDR3 runs to 15 residues. V gave up 0 bases and J gave up 2 bases, with 9 bases separating them. CDR3 DNA sequence: TGTGCCATCAGTGAGTCGGACTACTACACAGATACGCAGTATTTT. As protein: CAISESDYYTDTQYF.

The chain couples TRBV4-1 to TRBJ2-7; D possibly corresponds to TRBD2 (6 bases). The germline V and J ends were trimmed by 1 base and 2 bases, with 15 bases remaining between them. The length of the CDR3 is 16 residues. Germline V CDR1 and CDR2: MGHRA, YSYEKL. The DNA of the CDR3 is TGCGCCAGCAGCCAAGCCGGGACTCCGGGGGCCTACGAGCAGTACTTC. It yields the protein CASSQAGTPGAYEQYF.

The V gene is TRBV27, the J gene TRBJ2-7; 7 nucleotides align to TRBD1. V was clipped by 6 bases and J by 5 bases; unmatched bases: 7. Germline V gene sequence: CDR1 MNHEY, CDR2 SMNVEV (reference sequence). This CDR3 spans 13 amino acids. CDR3 bases: TGTGCCAGCAGCCTAGACAGGGTCCACGAGCAGTACTTC. It is translated as CASSLDRVHEQYF.

The chain links TRBV2 to TRBJ1-5; D call uncertain. The CDR3 spans 13 residues. CDR1 is SNHLY, CDR2 FYNNEI, per germline. V shed 11 bases and J shed 5 bases, with 16 bases lying between them. CDR3 DNA: TGTGCCGACGCCCCGGGCATTGATCAGCCCCAGCATTTT. Translated: CADAPGIDQPQHF.

This clone was recorded once. The gene calls are TRBV6-1 and TRBJ1-5, with D possibly being TRBD1 (6 bases). The germline V gene encodes CDR1 MNHNS and CDR2 SASEGT. The length of the CDR3 is 14 residues. Trimming took off 6 bases at V and 7 bases at J, with 16 bases between the two ends. This chain's CDR3 is CASRPGVQEQPQHF. The CDR3 nucleotides are TGTGCCAGCAGGCCAGGGGTCCAGGAACAGCCCCAGCATTTT.

The rearrangement joins TRBV5-1 to TRBJ1-2; no clear D. The CDR3 loop spans 13 amino acids. V lost 4 bases to trimming and J lost 1 base, with 8 bases between them. Looked up from germline, CDR1 is SGHRS and CDR2 is YFSETQ. The CDR3 region is CASSPGSNYGYTF. In DNA form, the CDR3 reads TGCGCCAGCAGCCCGGGGAGTAACTATGGCTACACCTTC.

This sequence joins TRBV19 and TRBJ1-5, with unresolved D. Looked up from germline, CDR1 is LNHDA and CDR2 is SQIVND (reference sequence). V gave up 3 bases and J gave up 1 base, with 13 bases separating them. The CDR3 has 16 residues. The CDR3 nucleotides read TGTGCCAGTAGTATTTTGCAGGCTGTGAGCAATCAGCCCCAGCATTTT. Amino acids: CASSILQAVSNQPQHF. Based on the CDR3 plus reference TRBV19 and TRBJ1-5, the full variable domain is DGGITQSPKYLFRKEGQNVTLSCEQNLNHDAMYWYRQDPGQGLRLIYYSQIVNDFQKGDIAEGYSVSREKKESFPLTVTSAQKNPTAFYLCASSILQAVSNQPQHFGDGTRLSIL.

The chain employs TRBV10-2 and TRBJ1-2; no clear D. CDR3 length equals 16 residues. Germline V gene data show CDR1 as WSHSY and CDR2 as SAAADI. The germline V and J ends were trimmed by 0 bases and 3 bases, with 14 bases remaining between them. CDR3 sequence reads: CASSESAGPWDYGYTF. The CDR3 nucleotides are TGCGCCAGCAGTGAGTCGGCAGGACCCTGGGACTATGGCTACACCTTC.

The V and J genes are TRBV15 and TRBJ2-7, with D maybe TRBD2 (6 bases). Germline CDR1 LNHNV, CDR2 YYDKDF (reference sequence). The CDR3 sequence is 15 residues long. V was cut by 1 base and J by 2 bases, with 12 bases left in between. The CDR3 reads CATSRGASATYEQYF. In nucleotides, the CDR3 is TGTGCCACCAGCAGAGGGGCTAGCGCTACCTACGAGCAGTACTTC.

The chain couples TRBV19 to TRBJ2-5, with unresolved D. The CDR3 covers 12 residues. Per the germline V gene, CDR1 is LNHDA and CDR2 is SQIVND (reference sequence). The V end was cut by 2 bases, the J end by 4 bases, with 5 bases between. The CDR3 loop reads CASSIWRETQYF. Here the CDR3 DNA reads TGTGCCAGTAGTATATGGAGAGAGACCCAGTACTTC. The full variable domain, completed using reference TRBV19 and TRBJ2-5, is DGGITQSPKYLFRKEGQNVTLSCEQNLNHDAMYWYRQDPGQGLRLIYYSQIVNDFQKGDIAEGYSVSREKKESFPLTVTSAQKNPTAFYLCASSIWRETQYFGPGTRLLVL.

The genes are TRBV7-1 and TRBJ2-1; 9 nucleotides align to TRBD2. TRBV7-1 belongs to the ORF category, with a function that is uncertain. CDR3 length equals 15 residues. With V trimmed by 4 bases and J by 4 bases, 5 bases remained unmatched. The CDR3 DNA reads as TGTGCCAGCAGCTTGACTAGCGGAGGATACAATGAGCAGTTCTTC. This translates into CASSLTSGGYNEQFF.

This chain joins TRBV5-1 and TRBJ1-1; D is undetermined. The CDR3 has 15 residues. Trimming pared 0 bases from V and 1 base from J, leaving 10 bases between. CDR1 and CDR2 from the germline V gene are SGHRS and YFSETQ. CDR3 sequence: CASSLAPGGNTEAFF. The CDR3 nucleotides read TGCGCCAGCAGCTTGGCCCCAGGTGGGAACACTGAAGCTTTCTTT.